This T cell receptor beta chain is from a study of blood T cell repertoires in COVID-19. Looking at the study overall: Samples of COVID-19 (acute and convalescent) were obtained from the United States, Italy and Spain. PBMCs, B-cell-depleted T cells, or T cells provided the cDNA or gDNA that made up the material.

CDR1 is MGHRA, CDR2 YSYEKL, per germline. V shed 2 bases and J shed 3 bases, with 11 bases lying between them. This CDR3 region has 15 residues. Per the study methods: Cell counts per sample came from amplifying reference gene primers. Sequencing used immunoSEQ multiplex PCR; TCRdb keeps in-frame clones, though not all of them. V and J calls and clone size are as listed in that table; D and trimming were resolved from the DNA. This sample has 350,000 to 450,000 clones, with more than 75% found just once. The V gene is TRBV4-1, the J gene TRBJ1-3, with a tentative D call TRBD1 (5 bases). The receptor comes from a human donor in a cohort sampled during active COVID-19. The sequenced sample was peripheral blood. The CDR3 reads CASSQIGGYGNTIYF. In DNA form, the CDR3 reads TGCGCCAGCAGCCAAATTGGGGGGTATGGAAACACCATATATTTT.